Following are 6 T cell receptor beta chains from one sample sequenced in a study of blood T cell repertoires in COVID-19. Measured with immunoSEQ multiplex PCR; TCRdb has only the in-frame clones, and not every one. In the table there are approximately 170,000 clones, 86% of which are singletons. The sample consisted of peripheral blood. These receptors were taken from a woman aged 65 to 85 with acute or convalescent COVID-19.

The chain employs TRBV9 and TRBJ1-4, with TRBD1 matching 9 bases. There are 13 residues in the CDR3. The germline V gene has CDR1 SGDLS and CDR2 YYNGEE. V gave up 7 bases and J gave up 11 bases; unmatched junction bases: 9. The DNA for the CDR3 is TGTGCCAGCCAGGGACAGGGCAATCTCAAACTGTTTTTT. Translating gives CASQGQGNLKLFF.

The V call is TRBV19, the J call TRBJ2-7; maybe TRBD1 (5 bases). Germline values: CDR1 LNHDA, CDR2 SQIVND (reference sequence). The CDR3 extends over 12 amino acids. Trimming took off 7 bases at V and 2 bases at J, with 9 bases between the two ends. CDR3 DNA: TGTGCCAGTACTTCAGGGACCTACGAGCAGTACTTC. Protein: CASTSGTYEQYF.

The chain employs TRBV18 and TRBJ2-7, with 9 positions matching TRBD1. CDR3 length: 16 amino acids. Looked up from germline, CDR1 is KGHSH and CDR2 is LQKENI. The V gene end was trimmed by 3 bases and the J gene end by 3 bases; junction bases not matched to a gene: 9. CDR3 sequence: CASSPGIGTGSYEQYF. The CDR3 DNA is TGTGCCAGCTCACCTGGGATAGGGACAGGGAGCTACGAGCAGTACTTC.

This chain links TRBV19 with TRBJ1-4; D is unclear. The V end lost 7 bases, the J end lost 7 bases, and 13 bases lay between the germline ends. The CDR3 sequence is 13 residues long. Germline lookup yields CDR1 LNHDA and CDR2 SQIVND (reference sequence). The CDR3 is CASTWRVGEKLFF. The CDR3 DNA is TGTGCCAGTACTTGGAGGGTCGGTGAAAAACTGTTTTTT.

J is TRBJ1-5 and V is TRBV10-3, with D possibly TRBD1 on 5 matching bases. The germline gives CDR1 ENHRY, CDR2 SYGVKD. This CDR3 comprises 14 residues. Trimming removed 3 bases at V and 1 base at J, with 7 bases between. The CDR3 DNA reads TGTGCCATCAGTGACAGGGCAAGCAATCAGCCCCAGCATTTT. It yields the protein CAISDRASNQPQHF.

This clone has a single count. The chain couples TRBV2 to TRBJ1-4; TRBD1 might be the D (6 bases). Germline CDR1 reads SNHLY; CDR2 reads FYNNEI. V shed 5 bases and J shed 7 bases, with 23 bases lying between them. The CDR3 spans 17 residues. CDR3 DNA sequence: TGTGCCAGCAGTACCGGGACATCGAGTTTGCGTGGTGAAAAACTGTTTTTT. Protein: CASSTGTSSLRGEKLFF.